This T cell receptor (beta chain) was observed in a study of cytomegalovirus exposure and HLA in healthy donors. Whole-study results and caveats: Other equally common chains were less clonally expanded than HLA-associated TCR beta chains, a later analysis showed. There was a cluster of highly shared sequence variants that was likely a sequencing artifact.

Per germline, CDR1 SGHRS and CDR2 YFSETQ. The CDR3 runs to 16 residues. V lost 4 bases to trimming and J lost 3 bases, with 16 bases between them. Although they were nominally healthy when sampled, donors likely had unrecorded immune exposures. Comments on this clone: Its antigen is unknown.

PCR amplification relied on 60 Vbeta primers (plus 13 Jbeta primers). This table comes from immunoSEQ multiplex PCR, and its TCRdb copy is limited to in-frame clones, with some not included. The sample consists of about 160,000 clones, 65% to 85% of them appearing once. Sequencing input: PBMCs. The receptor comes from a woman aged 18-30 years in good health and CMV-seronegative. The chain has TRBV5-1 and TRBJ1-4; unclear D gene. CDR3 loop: CASSPPTREANEKLFF. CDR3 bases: TGCGCCAGCAGCCCCCCGACCCGAGAGGCTAATGAAAAACTGTTTTTT. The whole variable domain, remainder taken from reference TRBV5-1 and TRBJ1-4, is KAGVTQTPRYLIKTRGQQVTLSCSPISGHRSVSWYQQTPGQGLQFLFEYFSETQRNKGNFPGRFSGRQFSNSRSEMNVSTLELGDSALYLCASSPPTREANEKLFFGSGTQLSVL.